The 21 T cell receptor beta chains presented below share a single source sample, sequenced in a study of CXCR3-negative and CXCR3-positive naive CD8 T cells. The method, 5' RACE with UMI labels, was used to prepare the TRB cDNA libraries. TCRdb reprocessed the 5' RACE reads; each CDR3 protein has one entry and no DNA is given. The sample totals about 53,000 distinct CDR3 sequences. The sequenced material came from naive CXCR3- CD8+ T cells from blood. The subset was: CD45RO-CCR7+CD27+CD95- naive CD8+ T cells lacking CXCR3 (TNR3-). The origin of the receptors is a human donor in good health. Some clones in this sample may be carry-over from other donors' samples.

The chain uses TRBV14 and TRBJ2-3; TCRdb's D gene call, TRBD1, goes unchecked for lack of DNA. The germline CDR1 and CDR2 sequences are SGHDN and FVKESK. This CDR3 comprises 14 residues. CDR3 protein: CASGTPTSTDTQYF.

The chain carries TRBV7-8 and TRBJ2-7; TCRdb selects TRBD1, and the lack of DNA leaves this call unchecked. The germline gives CDR1 SGHVS, CDR2 FQNEAQ. The CDR3 totals 16 residues. The CDR3 protein is CASSLVRAGSSYEQYF.

The chain uses TRBV6-4 and TRBJ2-5; TCRdb proposes TRBD2, but this gene call is untestable without DNA. The CDR3 contains 16 residues. The germline V gene has CDR1 MRHNA and CDR2 SNTAGT. CDR3 sequence reads: CASSDSGGGNQETQYF.

The rearrangement joins TRBV19 to TRBJ2-7; TCRdb names TRBD1, which stays unverified in the absence of DNA. This CDR3 spans 14 amino acids. Germline V lookup: CDR1 LNHDA, CDR2 SQIVND (reference sequence). CDR3 loop: CASSILPGKDEQYF. Complete variable domain (other parts from reference TRBV19 and TRBJ2-7): DGGITQSPKYLFRKEGQNVTLSCEQNLNHDAMYWYRQDPGQGLRLIYYSQIVNDFQKGDIAEGYSVSREKKESFPLTVTSAQKNPTAFYLCASSILPGKDEQYFGPGTRLTVT.

The chain uses TRBV28 and TRBJ1-1; TCRdb's D gene call, TRBD1, goes unchecked for lack of DNA. The CDR3 totals 14 residues. Looked up from germline, CDR1 is MDHEN and CDR2 is SYDVKM. The CDR3 region is CASSFGQANTEAFF.

The V gene is TRBV4-2, the J gene TRBJ2-7. The CDR3 spans 14 residues. Germline CDR1 LGHNA, CDR2 YNFKEQ. The CDR3 reads CASSQDRSWYEQYF.

The chain recombines TRBV7-7 with TRBJ2-4; TCRdb's D gene call, TRBD1, goes unchecked for lack of DNA. The CDR3 is 13 amino acids. The germline V gene encodes CDR1 SSHAT and CDR2 FNYEAQ (reference sequence). CDR3 residues: CASSLVQGNIQYF. Looking up the rest from reference TRBV7-7 and TRBJ2-4 gives the full variable domain: GAGVSQSPRYKVTKRGQDVTLRCDPISSHATLYWYQQALGQGPEFLTYFNYEAQPDKSGLPSDRFSAERPEGSISTLTIQRTEQRDSAMYRCASSLVQGNIQYFGAGTRLSVL.

This rearrangement joins TRBV5-6 to TRBJ2-1. CDR3 length equals 14 residues. Germline V gene lookup returns CDR1 SGHDT and CDR2 YYEEEE. The CDR3 spells CASSLLDSYNEQLF.

The V gene is TRBV14, the J gene TRBJ1-1. CDR1 SGHDN and CDR2 FVKESK come from the germline V gene. There are 15 residues in the CDR3. The CDR3 spells CASSQNYATGTEAFF.

The genes are TRBV20-1 and TRBJ1-1. Germline lookup yields CDR1 DFQATT and CDR2 SNEGSKA (reference sequence). This CDR3 is built from 13 residues. The CDR3 here is CSARDRGGTEAFF.

The chain has TRBV20-1 and TRBJ2-5; TCRdb returns TRBD1, unconfirmable since there is no DNA. CDR1 and CDR2 (germline): DFQATT, SNEGSKA (reference sequence). This CDR3 has 14 amino acids. The chain's CDR3 is CSANPGQGQETQYF.

The rearrangement links TRBV20-1 to TRBJ2-7; TCRdb's D call, TRBD1, is unchecked because there is no DNA. The CDR3 is 16 residues long. CDR1 is DFQATT and CDR2 is SNEGSKA in the germline V gene (reference sequence). This CDR3 reads CSARDFSGQESYEQYF.

The chain is built from TRBV7-3 and TRBJ2-1. The CDR3 length is 13 residues. Germline V gene sequence: CDR1 SGHTA, CDR2 FQGTGA. This chain's CDR3 is CASSPYKDQEQFF.

The chain links TRBV3-1 to TRBJ2-2; the TCRdb call, TRBD2, lacks DNA for checking. CDR3 length equals 15 residues. Germline CDR1 reads LGHDT; CDR2 reads YNNKEL (reference sequence). CDR3 loop: CASSQFGGLTGELFF.

The rearrangement uses TRBV10-3 and TRBJ2-5; the TRBD2 assignment by TCRdb is unverifiable without DNA. Germline CDR1 is ENHRY and CDR2 is SYGVKD. This CDR3 region has 15 residues. CDR3 sequence reads: CAIRGLAGQEETQYF.

The chain couples TRBV4-1 to TRBJ2-3; TCRdb proposes TRBD1, but this gene call is untestable without DNA. The V gene's germline CDR1 is MGHRA and CDR2 YSYEKL. This CDR3 has 15 residues. The CDR3 protein is CASSQGGQGPDTQYF.

V is TRBV12-3 or TRBV12-4 and J is TRBJ1-2; checking the TCRdb D call of TRBD1 is not possible without DNA. The CDR3 is made up of 12 amino acids. The CDR3 here is CASSRQSYGYTF.

V usage is TRBV7-6 and J usage is TRBJ2-7; the TCRdb call, TRBD1, lacks DNA for checking. Germline values: CDR1 SGHVS, CDR2 FNYEAQ. The CDR3 is 13 residues long. The CDR3 sequence: CASSPEDRAEQYF.

This chain joins TRBV4-1 and TRBJ1-1; TCRdb indicates TRBD1, and absent DNA this call remains unverified. The CDR3 is 13 residues long. The germline V gene encodes CDR1 MGHRA and CDR2 YSYEKL. The CDR3 sequence: CASSPQQGREAFF.

This CDR3 is CSVVSLYGYTF. The V gene is TRBV29-1, the J gene TRBJ1-2. Germline V gene sequence: CDR1 SQVTM, CDR2 ANQGSEA. This CDR3 has 11 amino acids.

CDR3 loop: CASSYSVNTEAFF. The chain combines TRBV6-5 with TRBJ1-1. Germline V CDR1 and CDR2: MNHEY, SVGAGI. The CDR3 is made up of 13 amino acids.